This T cell receptor beta chain was observed in a study of T cell changes during pregnancy in multiple sclerosis. Clones were sequenced by immunoSEQ multiplex PCR, and TCRdb holds only the in-frame ones, with some missing. Among about 68,000 clones, about 90% were seen once, and the ten largest hold 1.1% to 1.5%. Sequencing used peripheral blood, obtained in the second trimester of pregnancy. The sequence was collected from a female donor in good health, enrolled as a control in a pregnancy study.

The CDR3 loop reads CASSITRNTDTQYF. In DNA form, the CDR3 reads TGCGCCAGCAGTATCACTAGGAACACAGATACGCAGTATTTT. The rearrangement joins TRBV10-1 to TRBJ2-3; D possibly corresponds to TRBD2 (5 bases). The CDR3 loop spans 14 amino acids. V gave up 5 bases and J gave up 2 bases, with 11 bases separating them. Per the germline V gene, CDR1 is WNHNN and CDR2 is SYGVQD (reference sequence).